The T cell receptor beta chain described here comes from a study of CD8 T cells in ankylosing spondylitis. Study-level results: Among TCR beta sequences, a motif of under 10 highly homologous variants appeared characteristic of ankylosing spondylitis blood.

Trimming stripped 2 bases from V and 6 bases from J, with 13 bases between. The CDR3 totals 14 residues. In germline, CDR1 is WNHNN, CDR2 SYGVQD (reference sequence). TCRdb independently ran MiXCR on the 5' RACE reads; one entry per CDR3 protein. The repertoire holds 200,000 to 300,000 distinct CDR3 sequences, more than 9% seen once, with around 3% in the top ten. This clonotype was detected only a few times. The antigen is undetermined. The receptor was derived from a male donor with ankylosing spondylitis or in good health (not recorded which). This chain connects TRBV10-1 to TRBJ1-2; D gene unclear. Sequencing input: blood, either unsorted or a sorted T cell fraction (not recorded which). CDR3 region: CASSETSSADGYTF. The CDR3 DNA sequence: TGCGCCAGCAGTGAGACTAGCTCTGCGGATGGCTACACCTTC.